This entry lists 5 T cell receptor beta chains sequenced from one sample in a study of early stage breast cancer tumors. The table came from immunoSEQ multiplex PCR; TCRdb's copy has only in-frame clones and leaves some out. The table has about 36,000 clones, over 70% seen once. Material: blood. These receptors came from a person between 55 and 69 years old with breast cancer.

This clone was detected only a few times. The gene calls are TRBV4-1 and TRBJ1-5; D is ambiguous. The CDR3 sequence is 15 residues long. CDR1 MGHRA and CDR2 YSYEKL come from the germline V gene. The V end was cut by 0 bases, the J end by 2 bases, with 8 bases between. CDR3 loop: CASSQDRVGNQPQHF. The CDR3 DNA reads as TGCGCCAGCAGCCAAGATAGGGTGGGCAATCAGCCCCAGCATTTT.

This chain uses TRBV2 with TRBJ1-1, with 7 bases matching TRBD1. The CDR3 totals 14 residues. The V gene's germline CDR1 is SNHLY and CDR2 FYNNEI. Unmatched junction bases numbered 7, after V lost 9 bases and J lost 0 bases. The CDR3 DNA reads TGTGCCAGTACAGGGGTTACGGTGAACACTGAAGCTTTCTTT. This encodes CASTGVTVNTEAFF.

The V and J genes are TRBV5-1 and TRBJ1-3, with a weak D call TRBD1 (5 bases). V lost 0 bases and J lost 4, with 11 bases in between. Germline values: CDR1 SGHRS, CDR2 YFSETQ. The CDR3 spans 15 residues. CDR3 nucleotide sequence: TGCGCCAGCAGCTTGGAAGGGGCGAAGGGAAACACCATATATTTT. Translating it yields CASSLEGAKGNTIYF.

This chain joins TRBV5-1 and TRBJ2-3; D gene unclear. This CDR3 comprises 15 residues. Germline V gene sequence: CDR1 SGHRS, CDR2 YFSETQ. Trimming removed 6 bases from V and 4 bases from J, with 18 bases in between. CDR3 protein: CASKSSPSRADTQYF. CDR3 coding DNA: TGCGCCAGCAAATCCTCTCCTTCTAGGGCAGATACGCAGTATTTT.

The V call is TRBV7-9, the J call TRBJ1-4, with unresolved D. V lost 3 bases and J lost 8, with 13 bases in between. This CDR3 contains 14 residues. In germline, CDR1 is SEHNR, CDR2 FQNEAQ (reference sequence). As DNA, the CDR3 is TGTGCCAGCAGCTTTATGAGCTCAGCCGAAAAACTGTTTTTT. Protein: CASSFMSSAEKLFF. The full variable domain, with the rest looked up from reference TRBV7-9 and TRBJ1-4, is DTGVSQNPRHKITKRGQNVTFRCDPISEHNRLYWYRQTLGQGPEFLTYFQNEAQLEKSRLLSDRFSAERPKGSFSTLEIQRTEQGDSAMYLCASSFMSSAEKLFFGSGTQLSVL.